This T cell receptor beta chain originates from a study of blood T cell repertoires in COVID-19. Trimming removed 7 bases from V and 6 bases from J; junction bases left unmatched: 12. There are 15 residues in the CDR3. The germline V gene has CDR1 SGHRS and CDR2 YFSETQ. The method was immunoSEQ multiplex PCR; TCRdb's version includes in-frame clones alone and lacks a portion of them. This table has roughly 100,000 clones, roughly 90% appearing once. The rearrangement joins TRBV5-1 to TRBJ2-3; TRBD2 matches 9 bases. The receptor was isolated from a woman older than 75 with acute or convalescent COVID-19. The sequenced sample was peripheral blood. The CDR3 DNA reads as TGCGCCAGCGCGAGATTAGCGGGGGAGGCGGATACGCAGTATTTT. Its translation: CASARLAGEADTQYF.